Below are 27 T cell receptor beta chains sequenced from a single sample in a study of blood T cells in healthy people across ages. The second PCR ran roughly 7 to 12 cycles with a sample-barcoded 5' primer and J-beta primers. From the 5' RACE reads, TCRdb called clonotypes with MiXCR, one entry per CDR3 protein. The sample lists nearly 800,000 distinct CDR3 sequences, roughly 56% occurring once. Sequences were obtained from blood. The origin of the receptors is a man in his forties in good health.

The chain joins TRBV7-6 to TRBJ2-7; D call uncertain. V was cut by 1 base and J by 3 bases, with 10 bases left in between. CDR1 is SGHVS and CDR2 is FNYEAQ in the germline V gene. This CDR3 has 14 residues. The CDR3 bases are TGTGCCAGCAGCTTAGGGGTCGGTCTCTACGAGCAGTACTTC. Protein: CASSLGVGLYEQYF.

This chain connects TRBV28 to TRBJ2-4, with 9 bases lining up with TRBD1. The J call is in doubt because the DNA end fits TRBJ2-5 better. This CDR3 is 15 amino acids long. Germline CDR1 MDHEN, CDR2 SYDVKM. The CDR3 DNA reads TGTGCCAGCAGTACACTCACAGGGGGCGGAGAGACCCAGTACTTC. It encodes CASSTLTGGGETQYF.

Concerning this clonotype itself: A much larger clonotype is one base distant, so this may be a read error. The genes are TRBV4-2 and TRBJ1-2; D remains unclear. The CDR3 sequence is 13 residues long. CDR1 and CDR2 from the germline V gene are LGHNA and YNFKEQ. In DNA, the CDR3 is TGTGCCGGCAGCCAAGAAAATGATCGGGGCTACACCTTC. It specifies CAGSQENDRGYTF.

This clonotype was observed a handful of times. This sequence joins TRBV12-3 or TRBV12-4 and TRBJ1-2, with 9 bases lining up with TRBD1. With V trimmed by 5 bases and J by 6 bases, 4 bases remained unmatched. CDR3 length: 13 residues. The CDR3 here is CASSPGTGHGYTF. The CDR3 DNA reads as TGTGCCAGCAGTCCCGGGACAGGGCATGGCTACACCTTC.

The chain links TRBV7-9 to TRBJ2-1; 7 bases match TRBD2. The germline V gene has CDR1 SEHNR and CDR2 FQNEAQ (reference sequence). Trimming took 9 bases from V and 4 from J; bases not matched to a gene: 6. The CDR3 has 13 residues. CDR3 loop: CASVGGSYNEQFF. Here the CDR3 DNA reads TGTGCCAGTGTGGGGGGGTCTTACAATGAGCAGTTCTTC.

The chain recombines TRBV20-1 with TRBJ2-5, with TRBD2 identical over 7 bases. CDR3 length: 14 residues. From germline, CDR1 is DFQATT and CDR2 SNEGSKA (reference sequence). Trimming removed 3 bases from V and 5 bases from J; junction bases left unmatched: 9. The CDR3 DNA follows: TGCAGTGCTAGCGGGAGCGGGATTCCGGAGACCCAGTACTTC. This translates into CSASGSGIPETQYF.

The V and J genes are TRBV2 and TRBJ2-5; D is unresolved. CDR3 length equals 11 residues. V lost 6 bases, J lost 5 bases, and 7 bases lay in between. Germline values: CDR1 SNHLY, CDR2 FYNNEI. Here the CDR3 DNA reads TGTGCCAGCAGGGTCGGCGAGACCCAGTACTTC. Its protein product is CASRVGETQYF.

This chain uses TRBV7-3 with TRBJ2-7; 8 positions match TRBD2. The end of the DNA fits TRBJ2-1 better, so the J call may be wrong. The CDR3 totals 16 residues. Germline V lookup: CDR1 SGHTA, CDR2 FQGTGA. CDR3 protein: CASSPDTGGPFDEQFF. CDR3 DNA: TGTGCCAGCAGCCCCGATACGGGAGGGCCTTTTGATGAGCAGTTCTTC.

This clonotype was detected only a few times. The V and J genes are TRBV12-3 or TRBV12-4 and TRBJ2-1; TRBD2 matches at 10 bases. This CDR3 spans 16 amino acids. Losses at the gene ends were 3 bases for V and 7 bases for J; bases not matched to a gene: 9. CDR3 region: CASSFRAGGPGNEQFF. CDR3 in DNA: TGTGCCAGCAGTTTTCGAGCGGGGGGGCCGGGTAATGAGCAGTTCTTC.

The CDR3 sequence: CASALPRLNTEAFF. In DNA, the CDR3 is TGTGCTAGCGCCCTACCGCGCCTGAACACTGAAGCTTTCTTT. This chain connects TRBV12-5 to TRBJ1-1; no firm D call. V was trimmed by 9 bases and J by 0 bases, leaving 14 bases between them. There are 14 residues in the CDR3. CDR1 is LGHNT and CDR2 is FRNRAP in the germline V gene.

CDR3 sequence reads: CASRSPSGVNEQFF. The DNA for the CDR3 is TGTGCCAGCAGGTCCCCCTCCGGGGTCAATGAGCAGTTCTTC. V usage is TRBV28 and J usage is TRBJ2-1; a possible D gene is TRBD2 (5 bases). The length of the CDR3 is 14 residues. Deletions cut 6 bases from V and 6 bases from J, with 15 bases between. Germline V lookup: CDR1 MDHEN, CDR2 SYDVKM.

This clonotype was seen a single time. The chain carries TRBV2 and TRBJ1-5; D possibly corresponds to TRBD1 (5 bases). The CDR3 has 14 residues. CDR1 is SNHLY and CDR2 is FYNNEI in the germline V gene. Between the trimmed V and J ends, which lost 8 bases and 1 base, there was a span of 12 bases. CDR3 region: CASEQERSNQPQHF. CDR3 nucleotide sequence: TGTGCCAGCGAACAGGAACGCAGCAATCAGCCCCAGCATTTT.

The chain joins TRBV19 to TRBJ1-2; TRBD1 aligns across 7 bases. Unmatched junction bases numbered 15, after V lost 7 bases and J lost 4 bases. The CDR3 covers 16 residues. CDR1 is LNHDA and CDR2 is SQIVND in the germline V gene (reference sequence). CDR3 DNA: TGTGCCAGTACTACCAGACAGGGTTTTGTTGGCTATGGCTACACCTTC. Encoded protein: CASTTRQGFVGYGYTF. The whole variable domain, filled in from reference TRBV19 and TRBJ1-2, reads DGGITQSPKYLFRKEGQNVTLSCEQNLNHDAMYWYRQDPGQGLRLIYYSQIVNDFQKGDIAEGYSVSREKKESFPLTVTSAQKNPTAFYLCASTTRQGFVGYGYTFGSGTRLTVV.

The chain carries TRBV10-3 and TRBJ2-5, with a weak D call TRBD2 (5 bases). V shed 4 bases and J shed 7 bases, with 16 bases lying between them. CDR1 is ENHRY and CDR2 is SYGVKD in the germline V gene. The CDR3 runs to 14 residues. CDR3 DNA: TGTGCCATCAGTGGTAGCCCAGATCGGGGGACCCAGTACTTC. It encodes CAISGSPDRGTQYF.

The chain couples TRBV24-1 to TRBJ2-3; D may match TRBD1 or TRBD2 (5 bases each). CDR1 KGHDR and CDR2 SFDVKD come from the germline V gene. V shed 4 bases and J shed 8 bases, with 9 bases lying between them. The CDR3 runs 12 residues. The DNA of the CDR3 is TGTGCCACCAGTGAGTCGGGGACTACGCAGTATTTT. Translating gives CATSESGTTQYF.

This chain joins TRBV27 and TRBJ2-7; no clear D gene. The V end lost 6 bases, the J end lost 1 base, and 16 bases lay between the germline ends. The CDR3 totals 15 residues. CDR1 is MNHEY, CDR2 SMNVEV, per germline (reference sequence). CDR3 bases: TGTGCCAGCAGGCAGGTCATGAGGTCTTCCTACGAGCAGTACTTC. Translation: CASRQVMRSSYEQYF.

The rearrangement links TRBV3-1 to TRBJ2-7; D call uncertain. Trimming pared 4 bases from V and 4 bases from J, leaving 14 bases between. The CDR3 consists of 14 residues. Per germline, CDR1 LGHDT and CDR2 YNNKEL (reference sequence). CDR3 amino acids: CASSRDGLGYEQYF. CDR3 DNA sequence: TGTGCCAGCAGCCGCGACGGTTTGGGTTACGAGCAGTACTTC.

This chain links TRBV7-2 with TRBJ2-4; 9 positions match TRBD2. The J call may be faulty, since TRBJ2-7 better matches the DNA end. The CDR3 totals 15 residues. Germline CDR1 is SGHTA and CDR2 is FQGNSA. CDR3 amino acids: CASSLISSGDYEQYF. DNA for the CDR3: TGTGCCAGCAGCTTAATATCTAGCGGGGATTACGAGCAGTACTTC.

This chain links TRBV2 with TRBJ2-1; TRBD2 aligns across 12 bases. Germline values: CDR1 SNHLY, CDR2 FYNNEI. The CDR3 has 15 amino acids. Germline trimming cut 8 bases from V and 7 bases from J; bases unmatched to any gene: 9. For the CDR3, the DNA is TGTGCCAGCCAACAACTAGCGGGGGGCGGAAATGAGCAGTTCTTC. It translates to CASQQLAGGGNEQFF.

There are a few counts of this clonotype. The chain employs TRBV6-1 and TRBJ2-5; tentatively, D is TRBD1 (6 bases). The germline V gene encodes CDR1 MNHNS and CDR2 SASEGT. This CDR3 region has 13 residues. Trimming left V 5 bases short and J 5 bases short, with 12 bases between. CDR3 DNA sequence: TGTGCCAGCAGTCCGGGACACTATGAGACCCAGTACTTC. It is translated as CASSPGHYETQYF.

V and J are TRBV2 and TRBJ1-4, with D maybe TRBD1 (6 bases). The CDR3 is 15 amino acids. V was cut by 5 bases and J by 7 bases, with 17 bases left in between. Per the germline V gene, CDR1 is SNHLY and CDR2 is FYNNEI. The CDR3 coding sequence is TGTGCCAGCAGTACACAGGGTACCAACTCTGAAAAACTGTTTTTT. As protein: CASSTQGTNSEKLFF. Together with reference TRBV2 and TRBJ1-4, the CDR3 gives the full variable domain: EPEVTQTPSHQVTQMGQEVILRCVPISNHLYFYWYRQILGQKVEFLVSFYNNEISEKSEIFDDQFSVERPDGSNFTLKIRSTKLEDSAMYFCASSTQGTNSEKLFFGSGTQLSVL.

The rearrangement links TRBV4-2 to TRBJ2-1; D may be TRBD2 (5 bases). With 0 bases removed from V and 6 bases from J, the gap between germline ends came to 18 bases. Germline V gives CDR1 LGHNA, CDR2 YNFKEQ. This CDR3 region has 17 residues. The CDR3 region is CASSQDMGAGPSNEQFF. The CDR3 DNA reads as TGTGCCAGCAGCCAAGATATGGGAGCAGGTCCCTCCAATGAGCAGTTCTTC.

Note on this clonotype: One end of the junction is discordant with germline, which a read error may explain. The chain joins TRBV3-1 to TRBJ1-2; 7 positions agree with TRBD1. The CDR3 length is 14 residues. The germline CDR1 and CDR2 sequences are LGHDT and YNNKEL (reference sequence). CDR3 nucleotides: TGTGCCGGCAGGGCACAGGGGAACCACTATGGCTACACCTTC. Translated, it gives CAGRAQGNHYGYTF.

This clonotype was recorded a few times. The genes are TRBV7-9 and TRBJ2-5; a possible D gene is TRBD1 (6 bases). V was clipped by 3 bases and J by 2 bases, with 25 bases between them. This CDR3 region has 19 residues. CDR1 and CDR2 from the germline V gene are SEHNR and FQNEAQ (reference sequence). The CDR3 coding sequence is TGTGCCAGCAGCTTTGCTAATTGGGACGGGACAAGACTACAAGAGACCCAGTACTTC. This encodes CASSFANWDGTRLQETQYF.

The chain employs TRBV4-2 and TRBJ2-1; D is unclear. Trimming took off 0 bases at V and 5 bases at J, with 11 bases between the two ends. CDR3 length: 15 residues. In germline, CDR1 is LGHNA, CDR2 YNFKEQ. The CDR3 spells CASSQEFFGDNEQFF. The CDR3 coding sequence is TGTGCCAGCAGCCAAGAATTCTTTGGGGACAATGAGCAGTTCTTC.

The rearrangement joins TRBV9 to TRBJ2-1, with D hard to call. Germline CDR1 and CDR2: SGDLS and YYNGEE. The CDR3 totals 12 residues. Trimming removed 4 bases from V and 7 bases from J, with 9 bases in between. The CDR3 loop reads CASSILGNEQFF. The CDR3, as DNA: TGTGCCAGCAGCATACTGGGGAATGAGCAGTTCTTC.

To note about this clonotype: A read error may account for a junction end that differs from germline. The chain has TRBV20-1 and TRBJ2-6, with D tentatively TRBD1 or TRBD2 (5 bases each). The CDR3 consists of 13 residues. The germline V gene has CDR1 DFQATT and CDR2 SNEGSKA (reference sequence). The CDR3 nucleotides read TGCAGTGCGCAGTCTCCCGGGGCCAACGTCCCGACTTTC. This sequence encodes CSAQSPGANVPTF.